This T cell receptor (beta chain) emerged from a study of response to subunit inactivated influenza vaccine. Regarding the study as a whole: Seasonal influenza vaccination, on each occasion, was suggested by the authors to recruit few new T cells.

This CDR3 is 12 amino acids long. Germline CDR1 and CDR2: KGHDR and SFDVKD. V gave up 1 base and J gave up 12 bases, with 12 bases separating them. TCRdb reprocessed the RT-PCR reads with MiXCR, giving one entry per CDR3 protein. There are 650,000 to 700,000 distinct CDR3 sequences in the sample; approximately 15% occur only once, and 9.5% to 13% lies in the top ten. This clonotype has only a few counts. Its antigen is unidentified. Source: PBMCs from blood, taken less than 13 days after vaccination. The clonotype comes from a man in his fifties or sixties who received an inactivated influenza vaccine. This chain connects TRBV24-1 to TRBJ2-7; D is uncertain. This CDR3 is CATSDFGRERYF. DNA for the CDR3: TGTGCCACCAGTGATTTTGGTAGGGAACGGTACTTC.